This T cell receptor beta chain was identified in a study of blood T cell repertoires in COVID-19. Trimming stripped 4 bases from V and 0 bases from J, with 11 bases between. Germline V gives CDR1 SNHLY, CDR2 FYNNEI. The CDR3 runs 15 residues. Original methodology: From reference gene primer amplification, estimates of nucleated cell counts were derived. Assay: immunoSEQ multiplex PCR; the TCRdb copy retains only in-frame clones and omits some. V and J calls and clone size are given by that table; D and trimming were obtained from the DNA. The data hold 300,000 to 450,000 clones, with roughly 85% observed a single time.

The sequencing input was peripheral blood. This chain joins TRBV2 and TRBJ2-3; no reliable D call. The origin of this receptor is a woman aged 18-29 years with acute or convalescent COVID-19. CDR3 in amino acids: CASSARRSSTDTQYF. The CDR3 region has the DNA TGTGCCAGCAGTGCTAGGCGATCTAGCACAGATACGCAGTATTTT.